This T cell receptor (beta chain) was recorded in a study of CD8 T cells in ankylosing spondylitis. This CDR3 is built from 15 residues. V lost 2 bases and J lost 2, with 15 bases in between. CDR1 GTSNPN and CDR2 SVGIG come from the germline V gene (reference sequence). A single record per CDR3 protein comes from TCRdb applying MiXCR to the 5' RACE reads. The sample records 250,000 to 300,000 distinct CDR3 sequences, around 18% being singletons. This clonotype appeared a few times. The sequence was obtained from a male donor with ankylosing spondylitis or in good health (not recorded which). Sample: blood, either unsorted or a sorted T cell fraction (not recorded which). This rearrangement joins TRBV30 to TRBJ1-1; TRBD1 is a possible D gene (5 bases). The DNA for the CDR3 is TGTGCCTGGAGTCTTTGGGGCTCAGGCAACACTGAAGCTTTCTTT. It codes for CAWSLWGSGNTEAFF.